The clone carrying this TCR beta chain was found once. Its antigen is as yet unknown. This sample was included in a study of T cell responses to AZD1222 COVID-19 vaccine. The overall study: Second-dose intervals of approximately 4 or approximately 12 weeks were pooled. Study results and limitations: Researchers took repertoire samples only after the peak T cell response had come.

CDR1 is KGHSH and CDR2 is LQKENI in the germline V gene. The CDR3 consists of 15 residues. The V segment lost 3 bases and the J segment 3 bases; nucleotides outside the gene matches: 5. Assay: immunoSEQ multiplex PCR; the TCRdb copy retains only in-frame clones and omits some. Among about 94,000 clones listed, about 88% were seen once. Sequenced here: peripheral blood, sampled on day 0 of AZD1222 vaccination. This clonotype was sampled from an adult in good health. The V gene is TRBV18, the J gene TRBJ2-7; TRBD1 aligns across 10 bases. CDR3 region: CASSPDRGLFYEQYF. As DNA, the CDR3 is TGTGCCAGCTCACCCGACAGGGGGCTCTTCTACGAGCAGTACTTC.